These 24 T cell receptor beta chains were sequenced from one sample in a study of blood T cell repertoires in COVID-19. Some clones are missing from TCRdb's copy, which holds only in-frame ones; the method was immunoSEQ multiplex PCR. The data contain nearly 200,000 clones, under 90% of them singletons. The sample was peripheral blood. These receptors originate from a human donor in a cohort sampled during active COVID-19.

This chain joins TRBV7-8 and TRBJ2-7; D call uncertain. With 5 bases removed from V and 3 bases from J, the gap between germline ends came to 17 bases. CDR3 length: 15 residues. Germline lookup yields CDR1 SGHVS and CDR2 FQNEAQ. This chain's CDR3 is CASSPRPTGIYEQYF. The CDR3 DNA is TGTGCCAGCAGCCCACGCCCGACTGGTATCTACGAGCAGTACTTC.

The rearrangement joins TRBV9 to TRBJ1-6, with no clear D. The CDR3 has 15 amino acids. Deletions cut 2 bases from V and 11 bases from J, with 17 bases between. Germline V gene lookup returns CDR1 SGDLS and CDR2 YYNGEE. This CDR3 reads CASSVTSASGAPLHF. The CDR3 DNA follows: TGTGCCAGCAGCGTTACCAGCGCCTCGGGTGCACCCCTCCACTTT. The variable domain in full, with the rest retrieved from reference TRBV9 and TRBJ1-6, is DSGVTQTPKHLITATGQRVTLRCSPRSGDLSVYWYQQSLDQGLQFLIQYYNGEERAKGNILERFSAQQFPDLHSELNLSSLELGDSALYFCASSVTSASGAPLHFGNGTRLTVT.

Concerning this clone: Other nucleotide sequences in the sample specify the same CDR3. The chain uses TRBV24-1 and TRBJ2-3; 8 bases fit TRBD1. The V gene end was trimmed by 4 bases and the J gene end by 1 base; junction bases not matched to a gene: 3. The CDR3 is 15 residues long. CDR1 is KGHDR, CDR2 SFDVKD, per germline. The CDR3 coding sequence is TGTGCCACCAGTGACCCGACAGGGGGCACAGATACGCAGTATTTT. Residues: CATSDPTGGTDTQYF.

In its sample, this clone was seen once. The V gene is TRBV28, the J gene TRBJ2-7; 8 bases line up with TRBD2. This CDR3 spans 15 amino acids. Germline V gene sequence: CDR1 MDHEN, CDR2 SYDVKM. Germline trimming cut 5 bases from V and 7 bases from J; bases unmatched to any gene: 13. Written as DNA, the CDR3 is TGTGCCAGCAGTCGCCCCCCGGGACTAGACGTAGAGCAGTACTTC. This translates into CASSRPPGLDVEQYF.

The J gene is TRBJ2-5, the V gene TRBV5-1; 8 bases line up with TRBD1. Germline CDR1 is SGHRS and CDR2 is YFSETQ. This CDR3 has 15 residues. The ends lost 4 bases at V and 5 bases at J; junction bases unmatched: 10. CDR3 in DNA: TGCGCCAGCAGCCGAATTACAGGGGGTATCGAGACCCAGTACTTC. Its protein is CASSRITGGIETQYF.

The genes are TRBV27 and TRBJ2-7, with 11 positions matching TRBD2. V was pared by 3 bases and J by 5 bases, with 6 bases of the junction left unmatched. The CDR3 is 15 amino acids. Germline assignment: CDR1 MNHEY and CDR2 SMNVEV (reference sequence). Written as DNA, the CDR3 is TGTGCCAGCAGTTTCAGGACTAGCGGGTATAACGAGCAGTACTTC. Translated, it gives CASSFRTSGYNEQYF.

The gene calls are TRBV28 and TRBJ2-7; 10 bases align to TRBD2. This CDR3 is built from 13 residues. The germline V gene has CDR1 MDHEN and CDR2 SYDVKM. V gave up 7 bases and J gave up 4 bases; unmatched junction bases: 4. The DNA of the CDR3 is TGTGCCAGCACTAGGACTAGCGGTTACGAGCAGTACTTC. Amino acids: CASTRTSGYEQYF.

This clone was seen more than once but under ten times. The chain employs TRBV18 and TRBJ2-5, with 7 bases lining up with TRBD2. The CDR3 has 16 amino acids. With V trimmed by 3 bases and J by 3 bases, 10 bases remained unmatched. Germline V gene sequence: CDR1 KGHSH, CDR2 LQKENI. In DNA, the CDR3 is TGTGCCAGCTCACCCCCGGTTAAGGGAGGGAAAGAGACCCAGTACTTC. It codes for CASSPPVKGGKETQYF.

V gene TRBV6-1 combines with J gene TRBJ1-4; D uncertain. This CDR3 is built from 19 residues. Trimming left V 2 bases short and J 0 bases short, with 19 bases between. Germline V CDR1 and CDR2: MNHNS, SASEGT. The CDR3 is CASSEYPPVRVSTNEKLFF. The CDR3 coding sequence is TGTGCCAGCAGTGAATACCCACCCGTGAGGGTATCAACTAATGAAAAACTGTTTTTT.

The chain couples TRBV6-5 to TRBJ2-7; a weak D match, TRBD1 (5 bases). The germline V and J ends were trimmed by 10 bases and 3 bases, with 10 bases remaining between them. The CDR3 sequence is 11 residues long. Germline CDR1 and CDR2: MNHEY and SVGAGI. The CDR3 DNA is TGTGCCACCCAGGACAACTACGAGCAGTACGTC. Translated: CATQDNYEQYV.

The count of this clone is one. This chain links TRBV13 with TRBJ2-4; 12 bases are shared with TRBD2. The V and J ends lost 4 bases and 7 bases, in that order; junction bases with no gene match: 8. Germline CDR1 reads PRHDT; CDR2 reads FYEKMQ (reference sequence). The CDR3 length is 16 residues. The CDR3 DNA follows: TGTGCCAGCAGCTCAGAGACTAGCGGGAGTAGGAACATTCAGTACTTC. Translated: CASSSETSGSRNIQYF.

This chain joins TRBV28 and TRBJ1-2; D not certain. This CDR3 is built from 10 residues. CDR1 MDHEN and CDR2 SYDVKM come from the germline V gene. V lost 4 bases to trimming and J lost 7 bases, with 4 bases between them. The CDR3 is CASSSGGYTF. The CDR3, as DNA: TGTGCCAGCAGTTCGGGTGGCTACACCTTC.

This clone showed up just once. The genes are TRBV12-3 or TRBV12-4 and TRBJ1-1; D call uncertain. The CDR3 consists of 13 residues. The V gene lost 7 bases and the J gene lost 9 bases, with 18 bases spanning the gap. The CDR3 spells CASTIFLPEQAFF. Here the CDR3 DNA reads TGTGCCAGCACCATTTTCCTACCGGAGCAAGCTTTCTTT.

The rearrangement joins TRBV28 to TRBJ1-1; D gene unclear. The length of the CDR3 is 18 residues. Germline values: CDR1 MDHEN, CDR2 SYDVKM. V was cut by 3 bases and J by 9 bases, with 29 bases left in between. DNA for the CDR3: TGTGCCAGCAGTTTTCTAAGTACGTACGACCCCATTAGGAGACAAGCTTTCTTT. Translated: CASSFLSTYDPIRRQAFF.

V usage is TRBV5-5 and J usage is TRBJ2-7, with TRBD2 identical over 7 bases. This CDR3 region has 16 residues. Trimming took 4 bases from V and 7 from J; bases not matched to a gene: 17. Germline V gene sequence: CDR1 SGHKS, CDR2 YYEKEE (reference sequence). The CDR3 sequence: CASSRLVVGGHREQYF. The CDR3 DNA reads as TGTGCCAGCAGCCGTCTCGTAGTGGGAGGGCACCGGGAGCAGTACTTC.

The V gene is TRBV7-9, the J gene TRBJ1-4, with 8 bases that match TRBD1. V trimming: 6 bases; J trimming: 6 bases; junction bases outside the gene matches: 9. The CDR3 has 15 amino acids. Germline values: CDR1 SEHNR, CDR2 FQNEAQ (reference sequence). The CDR3 is CASSFGDRGHEKLFF. CDR3 nucleotides: TGTGCCAGCAGTTTCGGTGACAGGGGCCATGAAAAACTGTTTTTT.

The chain employs TRBV6-5 and TRBJ1-1; D is possibly TRBD1 (5 bases). This CDR3 is built from 16 residues. The germline CDR1 and CDR2 sequences are MNHEY and SVGAGI. Trimming pared 2 bases from V and 4 bases from J, leaving 17 bases between. CDR3 protein: CASSYPQRQGGTEAFF. CDR3 in DNA: TGTGCCAGCAGTTACCCTCAACGCCAGGGCGGCACTGAAGCTTTCTTT.

The V and J genes are TRBV24-1 and TRBJ1-5; D is unresolved. The CDR3 has 13 amino acids. Trimming cost V 10 bases and J 1 base, with 10 bases left between them. The V gene's germline CDR1 is KGHDR and CDR2 SFDVKD. CDR3 coding DNA: TGTGCCACGTCGCGGTACAGCAATCAGCCCCAGCATTTT. It yields the protein CATSRYSNQPQHF.

The chain links TRBV7-8 to TRBJ2-7, with 8 bases fitting TRBD1. This CDR3 comprises 14 residues. V lost 5 bases and J lost 4; bases outside the gene matches: 7. CDR1 and CDR2 from the germline V gene are SGHVS and FQNEAQ. CDR3 amino acids: CASSTSDRAYEQYF. The CDR3 DNA sequence: TGTGCCAGCAGCACCTCGGACAGGGCATACGAGCAGTACTTC.

The chain couples TRBV4-2 to TRBJ1-5; 11 nucleotides match TRBD1. The CDR3 extends over 18 amino acids. CDR1 and CDR2 (germline): LGHNA, YNFKEQ. J gave up 2 bases and V 0 bases, and 6 bases lay outside the gene matches. In nucleotides, the CDR3 is TGTGCCAGCAGCCAAGAGTGGACAGGGGGCGCGGGCAATCAGCCCCAGCATTTT. Its protein is CASSQEWTGGAGNQPQHF.

V is TRBV5-1 and J is TRBJ1-1; maybe TRBD1 (6 bases). The CDR3 runs to 15 residues. Trimming removed 3 bases at V and 4 bases at J, with 16 bases between. Germline CDR1 reads SGHRS; CDR2 reads YFSETQ. The CDR3 sequence is CASSSYRERSTEAFF. In DNA form, the CDR3 reads TGCGCCAGCAGCTCCTACAGGGAGAGAAGCACTGAAGCTTTCTTT.

This sequence joins TRBV2 and TRBJ2-2; weak D call: TRBD2 (6 bases). CDR1 SNHLY and CDR2 FYNNEI come from the germline V gene. The V gene lost 3 bases and the J gene lost 3 bases, with 14 bases spanning the gap. The CDR3 loop spans 16 amino acids. This CDR3 reads CASSDGQGGDTGELFF. For the CDR3, the DNA is TGTGCCAGCAGTGATGGGCAGGGCGGGGACACCGGGGAGCTGTTTTTT.

The J gene is TRBJ2-1, the V gene TRBV29-1; D remains unclear. Trimming cost V 2 bases and J 8 bases, with 7 bases left between them. Germline CDR1 and CDR2: SQVTM and ANQGSEA. CDR3 length: 11 residues. CDR3: CSVEHPHEQFF. Here the CDR3 DNA reads TGCAGCGTTGAACATCCCCATGAGCAGTTCTTC.

The chain combines TRBV18 with TRBJ2-7; maybe TRBD2 (6 bases). Germline CDR1 reads KGHSH; CDR2 reads LQKENI. This CDR3 spans 15 amino acids. Trimming shortened V by 2 bases and J by 3 bases, and 14 bases separated the two germline ends. The CDR3 protein is CASSPARGLNYEQYF. CDR3 sequence (DNA): TGTGCCAGCTCACCAGCCCGAGGACTAAACTACGAGCAGTACTTC. The complete variable domain, with remaining parts taken from reference TRBV18 and TRBJ2-7, reads NAGVMQNPRHLVRRRGQEARLRCSPMKGHSHVYWYRQLPEEGLKFMVYLQKENIIDESGMPKERFSAEFPKEGPSILRIQQVVRGDSAAYFCASSPARGLNYEQYFGPGTRLTVT.